Reported below is one T cell receptor (beta chain). As yet, its antigen is unknown. This sample was included in a study of cytomegalovirus exposure and HLA in healthy donors. The assay was immunoSEQ multiplex PCR, and TCRdb's table has in-frame clones only and misses some. The top ten hold about 2.1% of the sample, which has fewer than 75,000 clones, approximately 94% seen once. V was shortened by 1 base and J by 0 bases, with 22 bases between the two germline ends. This CDR3 spans 20 amino acids. Germline CDR1 is KGHSY and CDR2 is FQNENV. Study conclusions and caveats: Three of the chains that were CMV-associated were confirmed in vitro to be specific for CMV antigens. For most TCR sequences rarity was the rule, although some public TCRs occurred in many donors. Associated with cytomegalovirus, according to the listing, were about 160 TCR beta chains. Subsequent analysis revealed that first-cohort TCR clusters tended to co-occur in the 130 or so validation repertoires.

This chain connects TRBV16 to TRBJ1-3; weak D call: TRBD1 (6 bases). The sample taken for sequencing was PBMCs. The TCR was taken from a woman aged 18 to 35 in good health and CMV-seropositive. The CDR3 nucleotides read TGTGCCAGCAGCCAATTTAGGGACACCCTCATCGAGCCCTCTGGAAACACCATATATTTT. Its protein is CASSQFRDTLIEPSGNTIYF.